This passage covers 28 T cell receptor beta chains from one sample sequenced in a study of HIV-infected patients and healthy controls. The repertoire came from unfractionated whole blood and reflected all unsorted peripheral T cells. Alpha and beta constant-region primers primed reverse transcription of about 500 ng RNA. Using multiplexing indices, alpha and beta chain libraries were generated apart by chain-specific third strand synthesis. From the 5' RACE reads, TCRdb called clonotypes with MiXCR, one entry per CDR3 protein. The data show 18,000 or so distinct CDR3 sequences, 10% to 15% seen once. What was sequenced was blood. All receptors derive from an adult in good health.

This clonotype has just a few counts. The chain uses TRBV6-2 or TRBV6-3 and TRBJ2-1; 10 bases agree with TRBD1. This CDR3 is built from 15 residues. V dropped 4 bases and J dropped 4; count of bases not matched to a gene: 4. Germline values: CDR1 MNHEY, CDR2 SVGEGT. The CDR3 spells CASSSEGQGYNEQFF. In DNA, the CDR3 is TGTGCCAGCAGTTCGGAGGGACAGGGGTACAATGAGCAGTTCTTC.

This clonotype was detected many times. This rearrangement joins TRBV9 to TRBJ1-1; possibly TRBD1 for D (5 bases). Germline CDR1 reads SGDLS; CDR2 reads YYNGEE. The V end lost 4 bases, the J end lost 1 base, and 11 bases lay between the germline ends. CDR3 length: 14 amino acids. This CDR3 is CASSIGTGNTEAFF. The CDR3 bases are TGTGCCAGCAGCATCGGGACGGGGAACACTGAAGCTTTCTTT. Looking up the rest from reference TRBV9 and TRBJ1-1 gives the full variable domain: DSGVTQTPKHLITATGQRVTLRCSPRSGDLSVYWYQQSLDQGLQFLIQYYNGEERAKGNILERFSAQQFPDLHSELNLSSLELGDSALYFCASSIGTGNTEAFFGQGTRLTVV.

This clonotype occurred many times. The chain is built from TRBV5-1 and TRBJ1-1, with TRBD1 matching 7 bases. The CDR3 length is 14 residues. Germline CDR1 SGHRS, CDR2 YFSETQ. Germline trimming cut 2 bases from V and 6 bases from J; bases unmatched to any gene: 7. CDR3 protein: CASSLNTGEAEAFF. The CDR3 coding sequence is TGCGCCAGCAGCTTAAACACAGGGGAAGCTGAAGCTTTCTTT.

This clonotype showed up just a few times. The chain has TRBV6-1 and TRBJ2-7, with D perhaps TRBD2 (6 bases). Germline CDR1 reads MNHNS; CDR2 reads SASEGT. This CDR3 is 12 amino acids long. Trimming removed 6 bases from V and 6 bases from J, with 12 bases in between. The CDR3 region is CASRFGGGEQYF. CDR3 bases: TGTGCCAGCAGATTCGGGGGAGGCGAGCAGTACTTC.

This clonotype was seen at least ten times. The gene calls are TRBV29-1 and TRBJ2-3; D may be TRBD1 or TRBD2 (6 bases each). Trimming stripped 0 bases from V and 3 bases from J, with 10 bases between. CDR1 is SQVTM, CDR2 ANQGSEA, per germline. CDR3 length equals 14 residues. CDR3 bases: TGCAGCGTTGAAGAGTGGGGGGCAACAGATACGCAGTATTTT. Its protein product is CSVEEWGATDTQYF.

In this sample, this clonotype turned up many times. The chain is built from TRBV5-1 and TRBJ2-7, with D possibly being TRBD2 (5 bases). In germline, CDR1 is SGHRS, CDR2 YFSETQ. CDR3 size: 13 residues. The germline V and J ends were trimmed by 4 bases and 6 bases, with 14 bases remaining between them. CDR3 in amino acids: CASSPTGFTEQYF. The CDR3 region has the DNA TGCGCCAGCAGCCCCACGGGGTTCACCGAGCAGTACTTC.

This chain connects TRBV18 to TRBJ1-5, with a possible D match to TRBD1 (5 bases). The CDR3 consists of 17 residues. The ends were cut back, 3 bases at V and 4 bases at J, with 19 bases in the middle. The germline V gene has CDR1 KGHSH and CDR2 LQKENI. The CDR3 DNA reads as TGTGCCAGCTCACCTAAGGTTGGGTCCTCAGGGAATCAGCCCCAGCATTTT. Its protein product is CASSPKVGSSGNQPQHF.

Relative to its sample, this clonotype is medium-sized. The chain carries TRBV4-3 and TRBJ1-1, with a possible D match to TRBD1 (5 bases). The CDR3 is 17 residues long. Per the germline V gene, CDR1 is LGHNA and CDR2 is YSLEER. Trimming shortened V by 3 bases and J by 1 base, and 18 bases separated the two germline ends. The CDR3 sequence is CASSQLHGTGKNTEAFF. DNA for the CDR3: TGCGCCAGCAGCCAGCTTCATGGGACTGGGAAGAACACTGAAGCTTTCTTT.

V is TRBV12-3 or TRBV12-4 and J is TRBJ1-2, with 7 bases matching TRBD1. This CDR3 comprises 14 residues. Germline trimming cut 7 bases from V and 4 bases from J; bases unmatched to any gene: 9. The CDR3 loop reads CASTIDRVSYGYTF. DNA of the CDR3: TGTGCCAGCACTATAGACAGGGTTAGCTATGGCTACACCTTC.

This clonotype is classed as medium-sized. The chain joins TRBV18 to TRBJ2-5, with D tentatively TRBD2 (6 bases). The CDR3 extends over 14 amino acids. CDR1 KGHSH and CDR2 LQKENI come from the germline V gene. Trimming shortened V by 5 bases and J by 3 bases, and 13 bases separated the two germline ends. The CDR3 bases are TGTGCCAGCTCATGGTCGGCGGGGAAAGAGACCCAGTACTTC. It specifies CASSWSAGKETQYF.

The rearrangement links TRBV19 to TRBJ2-7; D not resolved. The germline V gene encodes CDR1 LNHDA and CDR2 SQIVND (reference sequence). This CDR3 is 14 amino acids long. The V end lost 8 bases, the J end lost 3 bases, and 17 bases lay between the germline ends. Here the CDR3 reads CASDHNGRSYEQYF. CDR3 DNA: TGTGCCAGTGATCATAACGGCAGGAGCTACGAGCAGTACTTC.

The V gene is TRBV5-6, the J gene TRBJ2-1; D call uncertain. The germline V gene encodes CDR1 SGHDT and CDR2 YYEEEE. Between the trimmed V and J ends, which lost 0 bases and 3 bases, there was a span of 1 base. This CDR3 has 12 amino acids. The CDR3 nucleotides are TGTGCCAGCAGCTTGGTCTACAATGAGCAGTTCTTC. As protein: CASSLVYNEQFF.

This clonotype showed up many times. The chain combines TRBV5-1 with TRBJ1-1, with a weak D call TRBD1 (6 bases). V was clipped by 3 bases and J by 1 base, with 7 bases between them. Germline CDR1 reads SGHRS; CDR2 reads YFSETQ. This CDR3 is 13 amino acids long. The CDR3 coding sequence is TGCGCCAGCAGCTGGACAGAGAACACTGAAGCTTTCTTT. Residues: CASSWTENTEAFF. The full variable domain, completed using reference TRBV5-1 and TRBJ1-1, is KAGVTQTPRYLIKTRGQQVTLSCSPISGHRSVSWYQQTPGQGLQFLFEYFSETQRNKGNFPGRFSGRQFSNSRSEMNVSTLELGDSALYLCASSWTENTEAFFGQGTRLTVV.

The chain has TRBV7-2 and TRBJ2-1; tentatively, D is TRBD1 or TRBD2 (5 bases each). V was shortened by 0 bases and J by 8 bases, with 17 bases between the two germline ends. Germline lookup yields CDR1 SGHTA and CDR2 FQGNSA. CDR3 length equals 16 residues. CDR3 DNA sequence: TGTGCCAGCAGCTTAGCCGTCCCCCGGGACGTTGATGAGCAGTTCTTC. Protein: CASSLAVPRDVDEQFF.

This clonotype was counted many times. Here the CDR3 DNA reads TGTGCCAGCAGCTTATCCTCGGGGGTGCCCCGGGATACGCAGTATTTT. This translates into CASSLSSGVPRDTQYF. V gene TRBV7-2 combines with J gene TRBJ2-3; D is possibly TRBD2 (6 bases). The CDR3 length is 16 residues. From germline, CDR1 is SGHTA and CDR2 FQGNSA. V lost 2 bases and J lost 6, with 18 bases in between.

The sample holds a few counts of this clonotype. The J gene is TRBJ1-4, the V gene TRBV5-1; the match to TRBD1 covers 7 bases. Germline V gene data show CDR1 as SGHRS and CDR2 as YFSETQ. Trimming removed 0 bases from V and 8 bases from J; junction bases left unmatched: 7. The CDR3 totals 15 residues. The CDR3 sequence: CASSLESGGHEKLFF. In DNA, the CDR3 is TGCGCCAGCAGCTTGGAGTCAGGGGGTCACGAAAAACTGTTTTTT.

The chain joins TRBV5-4 to TRBJ2-6; D remains unclear. Germline CDR1 and CDR2: SGHNT and YYREEE (reference sequence). The V end lost 2 bases, the J end lost 3 bases, and 12 bases lay between the germline ends. This CDR3 comprises 16 residues. CDR3 protein: CASSLGSLSGANVLTF. Here the CDR3 DNA reads TGTGCCAGCAGCTTAGGTAGTCTTAGTGGGGCCAACGTCCTGACTTTC.

This clonotype has a count of ten or more. The chain combines TRBV7-8 with TRBJ1-1; 9 bases match TRBD1. The CDR3 runs to 15 residues. Germline V lookup: CDR1 SGHVS, CDR2 FQNEAQ. The V segment lost 2 bases and the J segment 4 bases; nucleotides outside the gene matches: 5. CDR3 sequence (DNA): TGTGCCAGCAGCTTATTTGACAGGGGGAGCACTGAAGCTTTCTTT. Amino acids: CASSLFDRGSTEAFF.

This clonotype is labeled as medium-sized (0.01 to 0.1%). The V call is TRBV5-1, the J call TRBJ2-1, with 7 bases aligning to TRBD1. CDR1 and CDR2 (germline): SGHRS, YFSETQ. The CDR3 is 15 amino acids. V shed 0 bases and J 5 bases; nucleotides not matched to a gene: 5. For the CDR3, the DNA is TGCGCCAGCAGCTTGGGGGGACAGAGTAACAATGAGCAGTTCTTC. Its protein product is CASSLGGQSNNEQFF.

This clonotype was found many times. This chain uses TRBV3-1 with TRBJ2-1, with D perhaps being TRBD1 or TRBD2 (6 bases each). The CDR3 covers 14 residues. CDR1 is LGHDT, CDR2 YNNKEL, per germline (reference sequence). V was cut by 6 bases and J by 1 base, with 10 bases left in between. CDR3 nucleotide sequence: TGTGCCAGCAGTCGGGGGCCTTCCTACAATGAGCAGTTCTTC. This codes for CASSRGPSYNEQFF.

The chain joins TRBV7-2 to TRBJ2-7, with a possible D match to TRBD2 (6 bases). With 4 bases removed from V and 6 bases from J, the gap between germline ends came to 22 bases. Germline lookup yields CDR1 SGHTA and CDR2 FQGNSA. The CDR3 has 16 amino acids. The CDR3 DNA reads TGTGCCAGCAGCTCGGGGGTACTAGGAGGGACTGTCGAGCAGTACTTC. Translating gives CASSSGVLGGTVEQYF.

This clonotype appeared many times. J is TRBJ1-2 and V is TRBV18; no clear D. The CDR3 is 13 residues long. V shed 0 bases and J shed 8 bases, with 10 bases lying between them. CDR1 and CDR2 (germline): KGHSH, LQKENI. The CDR3: CASSPPSREGYTF. For the CDR3, the DNA is TGTGCCAGCTCACCACCTTCGCGAGAAGGCTACACCTTC.

This clonotype appeared many times. The V and J genes are TRBV20-1 and TRBJ1-1; unclear D gene. This CDR3 is built from 14 residues. Germline V lookup: CDR1 DFQATT, CDR2 SNEGSKA (reference sequence). Trimming took 6 bases from V and 5 from J, leaving 19 bases between them. CDR3 region: CSAEGLDRGTEAFF. The CDR3 coding sequence is TGCAGTGCGGAGGGCCTAGACCGTGGGACTGAAGCTTTCTTT.

This clonotype was picked up many times. This chain links TRBV3-1 with TRBJ1-1, with a weak D call TRBD1 (6 bases). V was cut by 6 bases and J by 1 base, with 12 bases left in between. This CDR3 is built from 14 residues. Germline V gives CDR1 LGHDT, CDR2 YNNKEL (reference sequence). For the CDR3, the DNA is TGTGCCAGCAGGACTACGGGACAGAACACTGAAGCTTTCTTT. Its translation is CASRTTGQNTEAFF.

This clonotype was detected ten times or more. V and J are TRBV2 and TRBJ1-5; D may be TRBD1 (6 bases). Germline-derived CDR1 and CDR2 are SNHLY and FYNNEI. The CDR3 extends over 15 amino acids. Trimming left V 6 bases short and J 5 bases short, with 17 bases between. CDR3 sequence (DNA): TGTGCCAGCAGCTTTGGCGGGGGGGCTTATCAGCCCCAGCATTTT. Amino acid sequence: CASSFGGGAYQPQHF. Supplemented by reference TRBV2 and TRBJ1-5, the full variable domain reads EPEVTQTPSHQVTQMGQEVILRCVPISNHLYFYWYRQILGQKVEFLVSFYNNEISEKSEIFDDQFSVERPDGSNFTLKIRSTKLEDSAMYFCASSFGGGAYQPQHFGDGTRLSIL.

This clonotype was observed at least ten times. The chain has TRBV5-4 and TRBJ2-1, with 13 bases lining up with TRBD2. The CDR3 is 18 amino acids. With 4 bases clipped from V and 3 bases from J, the junction kept 10 bases outside the gene matches. The germline gives CDR1 SGHNT, CDR2 YYREEE (reference sequence). As DNA, the CDR3 is TGTGCCAGCAGCAGAGGACTAGCGGGGGCCCAATACTACAATGAGCAGTTCTTC. Protein sequence: CASSRGLAGAQYYNEQFF.

Many counts were recorded for this clonotype. The V call is TRBV6-5, the J call TRBJ2-2; TRBD1 is a possible D gene (5 bases). The CDR3 has 16 residues. V lost 10 bases to trimming and J lost 4 bases, with 22 bases between them. Germline V CDR1 and CDR2: MNHEY, SVGAGI. The CDR3 loop reads CATKPFHRQATGELFF. CDR3 bases: TGTGCCACCAAACCCTTCCACAGGCAGGCCACCGGGGAGCTGTTTTTT.

The genes are TRBV5-6 and TRBJ2-1; D is perhaps TRBD1 (5 bases). CDR3 length equals 13 residues. The germline CDR1 and CDR2 sequences are SGHDT and YYEEEE. The ends were cut back, 0 bases at V and 7 bases at J, with 8 bases in the middle. This CDR3 reads CASSLARANEQFF. The DNA of the CDR3 is TGTGCCAGCAGCTTGGCCAGGGCGAATGAGCAGTTCTTC.